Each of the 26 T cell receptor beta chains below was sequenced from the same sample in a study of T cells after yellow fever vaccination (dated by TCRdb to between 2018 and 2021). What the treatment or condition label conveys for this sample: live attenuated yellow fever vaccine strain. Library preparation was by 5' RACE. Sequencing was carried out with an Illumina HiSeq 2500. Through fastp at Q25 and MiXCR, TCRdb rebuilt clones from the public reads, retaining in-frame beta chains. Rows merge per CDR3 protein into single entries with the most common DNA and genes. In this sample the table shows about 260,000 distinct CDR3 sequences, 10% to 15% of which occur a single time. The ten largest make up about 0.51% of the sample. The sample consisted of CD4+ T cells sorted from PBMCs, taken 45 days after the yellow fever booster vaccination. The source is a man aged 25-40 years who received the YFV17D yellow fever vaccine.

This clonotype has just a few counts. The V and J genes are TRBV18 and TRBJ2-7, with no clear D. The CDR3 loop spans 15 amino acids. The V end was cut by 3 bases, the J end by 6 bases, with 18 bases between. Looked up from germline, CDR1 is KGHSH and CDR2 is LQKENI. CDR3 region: CASSPIDSEWSEQYF. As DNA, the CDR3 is TGTGCCAGCTCACCGATTGACTCCGAATGGAGCGAGCAGTACTTC.

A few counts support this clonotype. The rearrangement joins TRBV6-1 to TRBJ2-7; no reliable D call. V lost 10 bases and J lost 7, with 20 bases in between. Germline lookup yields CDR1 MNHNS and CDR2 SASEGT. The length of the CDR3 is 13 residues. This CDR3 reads CATLDRASREQYF. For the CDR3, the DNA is TGTGCCACCTTAGACCGCGCTTCGAGGGAGCAGTACTTC.

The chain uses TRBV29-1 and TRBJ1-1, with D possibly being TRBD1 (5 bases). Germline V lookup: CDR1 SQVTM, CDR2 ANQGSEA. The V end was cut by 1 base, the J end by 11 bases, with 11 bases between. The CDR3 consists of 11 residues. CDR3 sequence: CSVEGGFQAFF. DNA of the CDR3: TGCAGCGTTGAAGGGGGGTTTCAGGCTTTCTTT.

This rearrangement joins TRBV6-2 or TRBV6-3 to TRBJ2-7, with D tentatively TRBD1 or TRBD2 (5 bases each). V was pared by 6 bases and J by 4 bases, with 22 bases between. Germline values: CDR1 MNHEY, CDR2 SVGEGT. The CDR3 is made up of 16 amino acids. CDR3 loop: CASRELGDPITYEQYF. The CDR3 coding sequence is TGTGCCAGCAGGGAGCTCGGGGACCCGATTACATACGAGCAGTACTTC.

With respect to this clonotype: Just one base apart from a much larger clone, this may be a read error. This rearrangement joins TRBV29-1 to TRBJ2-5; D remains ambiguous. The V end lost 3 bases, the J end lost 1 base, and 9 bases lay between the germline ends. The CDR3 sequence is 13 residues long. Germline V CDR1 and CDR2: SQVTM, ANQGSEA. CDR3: CSVDSGTQETQYF. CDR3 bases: TGCAGCGTTGATTCGGGCACCCAAGAGACCCAGTACTTC.

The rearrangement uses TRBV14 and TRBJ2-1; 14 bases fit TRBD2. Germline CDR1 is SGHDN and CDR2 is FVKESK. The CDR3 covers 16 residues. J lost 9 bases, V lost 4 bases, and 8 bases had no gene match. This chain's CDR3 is CASSPKGLAGVAEQFF. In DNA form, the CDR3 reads TGTGCCAGCAGCCCCAAGGGACTAGCGGGAGTTGCTGAGCAGTTCTTC.

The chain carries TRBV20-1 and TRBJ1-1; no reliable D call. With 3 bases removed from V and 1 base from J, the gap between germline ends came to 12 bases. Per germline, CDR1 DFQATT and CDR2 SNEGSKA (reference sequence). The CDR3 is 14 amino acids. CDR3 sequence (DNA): TGCAGTGCTAGTGTCGCATTAAGGAACACTGAAGCTTTCTTT. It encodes CSASVALRNTEAFF.

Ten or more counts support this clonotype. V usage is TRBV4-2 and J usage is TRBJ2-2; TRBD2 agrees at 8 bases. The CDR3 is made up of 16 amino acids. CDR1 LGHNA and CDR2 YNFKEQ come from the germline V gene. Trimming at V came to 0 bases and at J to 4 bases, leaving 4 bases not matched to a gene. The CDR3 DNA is TGTGCCAGCAGCCAAGAAGCGGGAGTCGGCACCGGGGAGCTGTTTTTT. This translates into CASSQEAGVGTGELFF.

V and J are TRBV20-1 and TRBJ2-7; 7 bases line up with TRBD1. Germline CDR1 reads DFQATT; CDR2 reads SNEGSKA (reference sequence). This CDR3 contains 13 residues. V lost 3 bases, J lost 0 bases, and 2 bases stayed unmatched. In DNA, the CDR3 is TGCAGTGCTAGGGGACAGAACTCCTACGAGCAGTACTTC. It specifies CSARGQNSYEQYF.

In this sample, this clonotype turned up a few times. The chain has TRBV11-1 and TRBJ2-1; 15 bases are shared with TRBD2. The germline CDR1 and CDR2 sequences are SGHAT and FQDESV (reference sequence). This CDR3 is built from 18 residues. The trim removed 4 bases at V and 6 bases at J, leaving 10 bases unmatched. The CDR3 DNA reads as TGTGCCAGCAGCTCAGGGACTAGCGGGAGGCCTCTCTCCAATGAGCAGTTCTTC. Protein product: CASSSGTSGRPLSNEQFF.

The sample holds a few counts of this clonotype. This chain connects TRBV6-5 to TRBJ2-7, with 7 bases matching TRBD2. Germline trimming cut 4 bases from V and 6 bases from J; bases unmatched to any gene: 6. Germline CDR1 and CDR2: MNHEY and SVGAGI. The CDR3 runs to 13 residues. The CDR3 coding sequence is TGTGCCAGCAGTTGGGGGAGGGACGCCGAGCAGTACTTC. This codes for CASSWGRDAEQYF.

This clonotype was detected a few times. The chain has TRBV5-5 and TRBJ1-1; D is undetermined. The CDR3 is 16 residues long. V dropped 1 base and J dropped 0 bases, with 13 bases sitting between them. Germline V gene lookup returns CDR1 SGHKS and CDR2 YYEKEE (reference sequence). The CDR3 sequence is CASSLWGERMNTEAFF. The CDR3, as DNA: TGTGCCAGCAGCTTGTGGGGTGAGAGGATGAACACTGAAGCTTTCTTT.

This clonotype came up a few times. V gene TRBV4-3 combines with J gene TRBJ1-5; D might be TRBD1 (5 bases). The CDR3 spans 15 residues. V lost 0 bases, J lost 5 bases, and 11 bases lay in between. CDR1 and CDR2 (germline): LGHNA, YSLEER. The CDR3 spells CASSQDVGAYQPQHF. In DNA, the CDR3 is TGCGCCAGCAGCCAAGACGTCGGGGCGTATCAGCCCCAGCATTTT.

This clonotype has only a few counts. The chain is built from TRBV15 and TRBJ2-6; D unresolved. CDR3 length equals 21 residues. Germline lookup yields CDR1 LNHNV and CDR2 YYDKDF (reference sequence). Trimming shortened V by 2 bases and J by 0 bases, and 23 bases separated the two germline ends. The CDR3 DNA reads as TGTGCCACCAGCAGAAGGTGGAATTCGATCATGCCTCACTCTGGGGCCAACGTCCTGACTTTC. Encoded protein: CATSRRWNSIMPHSGANVLTF.

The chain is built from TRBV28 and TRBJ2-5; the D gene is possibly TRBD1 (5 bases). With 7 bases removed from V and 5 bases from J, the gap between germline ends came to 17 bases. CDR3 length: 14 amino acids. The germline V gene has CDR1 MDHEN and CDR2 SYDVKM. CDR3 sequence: CASNNPQVEETQYF. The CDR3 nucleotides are TGTGCCAGCAACAACCCACAGGTAGAGGAGACCCAGTACTTC.

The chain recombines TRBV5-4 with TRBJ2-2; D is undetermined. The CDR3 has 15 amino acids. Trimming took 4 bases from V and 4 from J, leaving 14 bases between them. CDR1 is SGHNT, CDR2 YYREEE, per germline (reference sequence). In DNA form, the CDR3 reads TGTGCCAGCAGCAATTCTGGGGTGAGCACCGGGGAGCTGTTTTTT. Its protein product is CASSNSGVSTGELFF.

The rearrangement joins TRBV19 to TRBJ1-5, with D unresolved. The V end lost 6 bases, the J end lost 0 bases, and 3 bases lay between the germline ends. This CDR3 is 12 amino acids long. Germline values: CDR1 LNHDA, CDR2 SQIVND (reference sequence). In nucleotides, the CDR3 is TGTGCCAGTAGAAATAGCAATCAGCCCCAGCATTTT. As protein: CASRNSNQPQHF.

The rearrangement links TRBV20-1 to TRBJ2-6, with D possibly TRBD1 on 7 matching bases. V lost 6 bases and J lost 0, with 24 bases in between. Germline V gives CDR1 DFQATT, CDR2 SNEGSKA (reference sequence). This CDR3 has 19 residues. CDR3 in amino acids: CSATGRQGKLISGANVLTF. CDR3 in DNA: TGCAGTGCGACCGGGAGACAGGGAAAACTGATCTCTGGGGCCAACGTCCTGACTTTC.

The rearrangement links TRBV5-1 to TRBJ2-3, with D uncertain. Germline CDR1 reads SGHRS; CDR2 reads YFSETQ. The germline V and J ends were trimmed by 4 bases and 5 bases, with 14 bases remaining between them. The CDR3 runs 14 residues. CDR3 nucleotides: TGCGCCAGCAGCAGCGACAACCCGGGAGATACGCAGTATTTT. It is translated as CASSSDNPGDTQYF. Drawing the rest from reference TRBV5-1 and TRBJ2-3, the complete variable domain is KAGVTQTPRYLIKTRGQQVTLSCSPISGHRSVSWYQQTPGQGLQFLFEYFSETQRNKGNFPGRFSGRQFSNSRSEMNVSTLELGDSALYLCASSSDNPGDTQYFGPGTRLTVL.

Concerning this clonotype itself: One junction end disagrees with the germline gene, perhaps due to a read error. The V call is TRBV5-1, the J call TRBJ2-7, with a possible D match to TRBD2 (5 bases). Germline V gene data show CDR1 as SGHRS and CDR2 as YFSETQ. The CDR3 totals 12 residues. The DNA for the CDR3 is TGCGACAGCAGGAGAGGGACCTACGAGCAGTACTTC. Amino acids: CDSRRGTYEQYF.

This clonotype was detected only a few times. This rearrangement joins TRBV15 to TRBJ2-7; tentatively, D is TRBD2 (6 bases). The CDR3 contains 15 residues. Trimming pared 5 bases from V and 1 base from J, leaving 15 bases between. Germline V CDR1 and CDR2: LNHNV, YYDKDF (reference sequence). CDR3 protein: CATSFRGVGSYEQYF. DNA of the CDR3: TGTGCCACCAGCTTTCGCGGGGTCGGATCCTACGAGCAGTACTTC.

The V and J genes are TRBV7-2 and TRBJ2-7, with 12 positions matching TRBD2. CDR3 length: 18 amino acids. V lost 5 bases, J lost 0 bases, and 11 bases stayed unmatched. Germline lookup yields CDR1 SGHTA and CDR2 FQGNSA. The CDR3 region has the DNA TGTGCCAGCAGCGTCAGGCTAGCGGGAGGGCCCGTCTCCTACGAGCAGTACTTC. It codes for CASSVRLAGGPVSYEQYF.

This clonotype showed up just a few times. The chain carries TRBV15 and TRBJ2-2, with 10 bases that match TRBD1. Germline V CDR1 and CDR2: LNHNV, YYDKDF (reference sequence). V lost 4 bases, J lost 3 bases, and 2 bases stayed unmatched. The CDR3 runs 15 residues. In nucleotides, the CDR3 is TGTGCCACCAGCATAGGACAGGGGGACACCGGGGAGCTGTTTTTT. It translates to CATSIGQGDTGELFF.

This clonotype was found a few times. The CDR3 nucleotides read TGTGCCAGCAGTTTTGGGGGAGGGCTTCGGGAGCAGTACTTC. Its protein product is CASSFGGGLREQYF. The V gene is TRBV12-3 or TRBV12-4, the J gene TRBJ2-7; 7 bases line up with TRBD2. The CDR3 runs 14 residues. V was pared by 3 bases and J by 7 bases, with 9 bases of the junction left unmatched.

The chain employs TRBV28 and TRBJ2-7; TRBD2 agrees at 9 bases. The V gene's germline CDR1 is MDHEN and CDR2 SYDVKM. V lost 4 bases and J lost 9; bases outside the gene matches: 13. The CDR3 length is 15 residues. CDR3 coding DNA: TGTGCCAGCAGTTCCTTCGAGCTGCGCGGGGGGGGGCAGTACTTC. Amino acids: CASSSFELRGGGQYF. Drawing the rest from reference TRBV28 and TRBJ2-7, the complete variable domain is DVKVTQSSRYLVKRTGEKVFLECVQDMDHENMFWYRQDPGLGLRLIYFSYDVKMKEKGDIPEGYSVSREKKERFSLILESASTNQTSMYLCASSSFELRGGGQYFGPGTRLTVT.

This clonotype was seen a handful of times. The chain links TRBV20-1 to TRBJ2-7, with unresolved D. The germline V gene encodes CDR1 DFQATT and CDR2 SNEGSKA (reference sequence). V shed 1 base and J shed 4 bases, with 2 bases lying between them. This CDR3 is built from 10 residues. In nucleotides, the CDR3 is TGCAGTGCTAGAGTGTACGAGCAGTACTTC. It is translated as CSARVYEQYF.